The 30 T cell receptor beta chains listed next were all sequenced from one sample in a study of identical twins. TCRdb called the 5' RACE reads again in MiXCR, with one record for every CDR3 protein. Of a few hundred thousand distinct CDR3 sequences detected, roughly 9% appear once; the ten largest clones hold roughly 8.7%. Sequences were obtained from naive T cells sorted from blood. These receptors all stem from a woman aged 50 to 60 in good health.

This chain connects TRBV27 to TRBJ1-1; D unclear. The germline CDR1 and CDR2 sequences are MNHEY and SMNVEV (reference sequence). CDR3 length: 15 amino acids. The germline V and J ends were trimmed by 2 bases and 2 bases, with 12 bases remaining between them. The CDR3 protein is CASSLLAGPNTEAFF. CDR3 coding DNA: TGTGCCAGCAGTTTACTGGCAGGCCCTAACACTGAAGCTTTCTTT.

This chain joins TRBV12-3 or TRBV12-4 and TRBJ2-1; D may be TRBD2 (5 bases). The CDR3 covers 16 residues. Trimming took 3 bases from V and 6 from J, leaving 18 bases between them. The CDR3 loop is CASSFNLGGTGNEQFF. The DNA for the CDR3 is TGTGCCAGCAGTTTCAATCTAGGAGGCACGGGCAATGAGCAGTTCTTC.

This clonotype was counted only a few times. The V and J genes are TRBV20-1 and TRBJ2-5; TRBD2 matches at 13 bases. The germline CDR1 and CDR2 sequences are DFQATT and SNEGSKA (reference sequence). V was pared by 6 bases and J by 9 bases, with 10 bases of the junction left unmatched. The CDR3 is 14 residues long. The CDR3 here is CSARGTSGKRAQYF. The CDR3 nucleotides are TGCAGTGCGAGGGGGACTAGCGGGAAGAGGGCCCAGTACTTC.

The CDR3 reads CATSDRGASGWTQYF. CDR3 coding DNA: TGTGCCACCAGTGACAGGGGAGCGAGTGGTTGGACCCAGTACTTC. This chain connects TRBV24-1 to TRBJ2-5; tentative D call: TRBD1 (6 bases). CDR3 size: 15 residues. The germline gives CDR1 KGHDR, CDR2 SFDVKD. The ends were cut back, 4 bases at V and 7 bases at J, with 18 bases in the middle.

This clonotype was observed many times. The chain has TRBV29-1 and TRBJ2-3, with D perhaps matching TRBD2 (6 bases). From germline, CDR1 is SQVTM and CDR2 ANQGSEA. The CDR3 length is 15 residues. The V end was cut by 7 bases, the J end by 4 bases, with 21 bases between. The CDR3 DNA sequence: TGCAGCGGGCGACCCTCGGGAGCTTGGGCAGATACGCAGTATTTT. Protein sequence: CSGRPSGAWADTQYF.

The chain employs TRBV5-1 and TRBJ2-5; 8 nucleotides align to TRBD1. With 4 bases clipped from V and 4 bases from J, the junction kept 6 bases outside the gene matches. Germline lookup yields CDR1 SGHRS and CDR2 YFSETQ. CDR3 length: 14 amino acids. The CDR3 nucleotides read TGCGCCAGCAGCAACTCAGGGGGCGCAGAGACCCAGTACTTC. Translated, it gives CASSNSGGAETQYF.

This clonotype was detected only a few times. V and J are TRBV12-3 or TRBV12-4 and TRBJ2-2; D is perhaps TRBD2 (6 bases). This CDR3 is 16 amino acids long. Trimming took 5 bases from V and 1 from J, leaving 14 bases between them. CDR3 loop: CASSVPSGQNTGELFF. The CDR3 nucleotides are TGTGCCAGCAGTGTCCCCAGCGGGCAGAACACCGGGGAGCTGTTTTTT.

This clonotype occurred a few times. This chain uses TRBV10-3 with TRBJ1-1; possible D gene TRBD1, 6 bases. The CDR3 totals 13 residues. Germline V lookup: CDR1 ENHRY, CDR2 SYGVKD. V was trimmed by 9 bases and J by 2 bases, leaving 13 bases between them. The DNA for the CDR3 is TGTGCCATAAAGGACAGAATCAACACTGAAGCTTTCTTT. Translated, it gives CAIKDRINTEAFF.

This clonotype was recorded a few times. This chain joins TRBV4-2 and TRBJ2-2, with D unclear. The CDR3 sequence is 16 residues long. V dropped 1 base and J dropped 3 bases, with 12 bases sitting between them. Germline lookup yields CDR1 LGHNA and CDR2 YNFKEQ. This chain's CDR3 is CASSQVARPDTGELFF. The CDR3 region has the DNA TGTGCCAGCAGCCAAGTTGCGAGGCCGGACACCGGGGAGCTGTTTTTT.

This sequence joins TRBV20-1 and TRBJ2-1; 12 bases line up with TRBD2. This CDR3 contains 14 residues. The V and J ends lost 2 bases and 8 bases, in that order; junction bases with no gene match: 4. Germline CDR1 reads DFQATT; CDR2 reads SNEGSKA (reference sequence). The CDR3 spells CSARSGLAGHEQFF. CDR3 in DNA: TGCAGTGCTAGATCGGGACTAGCGGGTCATGAGCAGTTCTTC.

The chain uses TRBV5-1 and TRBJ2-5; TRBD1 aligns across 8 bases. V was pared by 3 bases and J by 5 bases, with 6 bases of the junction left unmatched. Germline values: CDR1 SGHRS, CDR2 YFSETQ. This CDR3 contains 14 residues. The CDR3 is CASSSWTGWETQYF. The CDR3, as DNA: TGCGCCAGCAGCTCGTGGACAGGGTGGGAGACCCAGTACTTC.

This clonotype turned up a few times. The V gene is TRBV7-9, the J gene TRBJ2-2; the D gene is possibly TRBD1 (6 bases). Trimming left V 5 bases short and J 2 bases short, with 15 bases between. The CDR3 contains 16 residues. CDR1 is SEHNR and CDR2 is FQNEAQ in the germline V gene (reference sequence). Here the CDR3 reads CASSGIGGPNTGELFF. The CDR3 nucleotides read TGTGCCAGCAGCGGGATTGGGGGCCCAAACACCGGGGAGCTGTTTTTT.

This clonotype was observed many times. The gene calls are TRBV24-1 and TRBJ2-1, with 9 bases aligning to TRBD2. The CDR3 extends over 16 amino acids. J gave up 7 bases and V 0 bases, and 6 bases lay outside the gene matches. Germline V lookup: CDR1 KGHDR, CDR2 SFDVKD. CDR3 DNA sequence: TGTGCCACCAGTGATTTGAGGGCTAGCGGGATGAATGAGCAGTTCTTC. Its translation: CATSDLRASGMNEQFF.

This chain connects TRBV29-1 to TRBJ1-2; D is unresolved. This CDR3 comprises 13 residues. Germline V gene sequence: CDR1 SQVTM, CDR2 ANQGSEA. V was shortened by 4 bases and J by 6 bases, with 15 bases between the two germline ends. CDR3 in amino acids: CSVVGWGRNGYTF. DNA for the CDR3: TGCAGCGTTGTGGGATGGGGAAGAAATGGCTACACCTTC.

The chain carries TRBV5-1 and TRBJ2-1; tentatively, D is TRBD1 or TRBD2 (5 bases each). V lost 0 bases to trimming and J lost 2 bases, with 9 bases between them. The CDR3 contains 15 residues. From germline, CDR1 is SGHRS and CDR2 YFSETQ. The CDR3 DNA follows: TGCGCCAGCAGCTTGGGATCGGGGCCCTACAATGAGCAGTTCTTC. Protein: CASSLGSGPYNEQFF.

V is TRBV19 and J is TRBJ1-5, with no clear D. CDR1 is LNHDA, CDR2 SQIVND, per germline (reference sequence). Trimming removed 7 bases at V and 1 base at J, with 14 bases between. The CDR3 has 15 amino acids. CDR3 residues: CASKGSPISNQPQHF. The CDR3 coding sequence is TGTGCCAGTAAAGGTAGTCCGATCAGCAATCAGCCCCAGCATTTT.

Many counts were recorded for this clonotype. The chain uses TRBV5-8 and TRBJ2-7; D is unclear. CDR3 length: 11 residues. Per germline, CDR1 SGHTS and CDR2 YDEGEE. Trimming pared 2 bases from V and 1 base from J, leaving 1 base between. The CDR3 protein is CASSFSYEQYF. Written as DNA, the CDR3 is TGTGCCAGCAGCTTTTCCTACGAGCAGTACTTC.

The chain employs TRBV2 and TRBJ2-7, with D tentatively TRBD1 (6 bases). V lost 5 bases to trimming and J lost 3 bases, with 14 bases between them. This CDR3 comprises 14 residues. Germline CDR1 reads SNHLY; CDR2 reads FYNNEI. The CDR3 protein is CASSSSGALYEQYV. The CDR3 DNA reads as TGTGCCAGCAGTTCCTCAGGGGCCCTCTACGAGCAGTACGTC.

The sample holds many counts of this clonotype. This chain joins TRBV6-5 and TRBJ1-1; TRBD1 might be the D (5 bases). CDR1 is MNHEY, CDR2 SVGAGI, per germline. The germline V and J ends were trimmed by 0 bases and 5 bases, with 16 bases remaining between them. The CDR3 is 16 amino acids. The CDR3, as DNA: TGTGCCAGCAGTTACTCCGGGACGGGTGCACGGACTGAAGCTTTCTTT. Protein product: CASSYSGTGARTEAFF.

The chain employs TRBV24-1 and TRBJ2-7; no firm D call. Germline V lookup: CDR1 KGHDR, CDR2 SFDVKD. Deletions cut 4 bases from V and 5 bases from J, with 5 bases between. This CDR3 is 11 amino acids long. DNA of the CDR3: TGTGCCACCAGTGAAATCAACGAGCAGTACTTC. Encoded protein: CATSEINEQYF.

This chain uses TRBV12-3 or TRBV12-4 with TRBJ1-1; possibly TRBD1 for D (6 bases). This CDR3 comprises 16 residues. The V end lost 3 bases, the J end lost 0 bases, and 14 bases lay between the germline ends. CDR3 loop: CASSLARGSLNTEAFF. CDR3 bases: TGTGCCAGCAGTTTGGCCAGGGGCTCTCTGAACACTGAAGCTTTCTTT.

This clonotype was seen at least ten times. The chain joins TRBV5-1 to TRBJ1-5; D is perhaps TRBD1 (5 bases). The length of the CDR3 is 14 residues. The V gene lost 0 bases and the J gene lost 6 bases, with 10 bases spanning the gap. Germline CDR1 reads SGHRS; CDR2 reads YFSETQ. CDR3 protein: CASSLGGSGQPQHF. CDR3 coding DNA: TGCGCCAGCAGCTTGGGGGGGAGCGGTCAGCCCCAGCATTTT.

CDR3 sequence: CATSREWGGRDEQFF. DNA of the CDR3: TGTGCCACCAGCAGAGAGTGGGGCGGGAGAGATGAGCAGTTCTTC. The rearrangement joins TRBV15 to TRBJ2-1; 7 bases are shared with TRBD2. The CDR3 is made up of 15 amino acids. Germline lookup yields CDR1 LNHNV and CDR2 YYDKDF (reference sequence). J lost 8 bases, V lost 0 bases, and 7 bases had no gene match.

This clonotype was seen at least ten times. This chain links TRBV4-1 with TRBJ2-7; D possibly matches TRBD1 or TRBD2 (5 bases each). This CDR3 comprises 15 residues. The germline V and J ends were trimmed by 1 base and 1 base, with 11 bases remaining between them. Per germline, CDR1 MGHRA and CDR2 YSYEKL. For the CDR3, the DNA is TGCGCCAGCAGCCAAGTGCAGGGAGCTTCCTACGAGCAGTACTTC. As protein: CASSQVQGASYEQYF.

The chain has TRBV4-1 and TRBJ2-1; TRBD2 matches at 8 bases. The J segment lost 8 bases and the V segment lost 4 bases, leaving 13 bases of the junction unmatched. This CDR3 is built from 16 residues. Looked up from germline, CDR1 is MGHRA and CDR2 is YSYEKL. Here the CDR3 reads CASSPFGTSALDEQFF. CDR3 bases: TGCGCCAGCAGCCCTTTTGGGACTAGTGCCTTGGATGAGCAGTTCTTC.

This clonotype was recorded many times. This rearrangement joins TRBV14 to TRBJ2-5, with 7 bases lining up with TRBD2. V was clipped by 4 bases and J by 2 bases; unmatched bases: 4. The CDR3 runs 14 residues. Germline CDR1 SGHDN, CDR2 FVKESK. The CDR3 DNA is TGTGCCAGCAGCCGCCTGGGACTACAAGAGACCCAGTACTTC. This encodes CASSRLGLQETQYF.

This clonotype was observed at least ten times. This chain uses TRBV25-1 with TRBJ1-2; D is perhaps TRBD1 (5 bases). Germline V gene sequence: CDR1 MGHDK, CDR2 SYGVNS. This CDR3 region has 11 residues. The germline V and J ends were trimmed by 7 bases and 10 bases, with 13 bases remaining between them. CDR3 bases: TGTGCCAGCACGGGTGGGGCGGACTACACCTTC. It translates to CASTGGADYTF.

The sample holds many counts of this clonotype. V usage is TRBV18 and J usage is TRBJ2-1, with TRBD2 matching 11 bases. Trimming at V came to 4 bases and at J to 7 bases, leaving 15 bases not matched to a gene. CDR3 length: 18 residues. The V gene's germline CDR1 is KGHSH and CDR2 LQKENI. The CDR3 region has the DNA TGTGCCAGCTCACAAAACTCCTTTAGCGGGAGGGCCCAGAATGAGCAGTTCTTC. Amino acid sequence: CASSQNSFSGRAQNEQFF. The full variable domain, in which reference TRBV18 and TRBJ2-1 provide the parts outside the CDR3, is NAGVMQNPRHLVRRRGQEARLRCSPMKGHSHVYWYRQLPEEGLKFMVYLQKENIIDESGMPKERFSAEFPKEGPSILRIQQVVRGDSAAYFCASSQNSFSGRAQNEQFFGPGTRLTVL.

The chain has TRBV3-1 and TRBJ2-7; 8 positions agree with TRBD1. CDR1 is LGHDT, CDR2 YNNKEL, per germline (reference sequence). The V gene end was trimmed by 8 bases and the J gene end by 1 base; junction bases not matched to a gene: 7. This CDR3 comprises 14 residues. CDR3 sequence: CASPRQGPSYEQYF. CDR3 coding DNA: TGTGCCAGCCCTAGACAGGGGCCTTCCTACGAGCAGTACTTC.

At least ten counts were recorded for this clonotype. CDR3 sequence: CAISEEREGEQFF. For the CDR3, the DNA is TGTGCCATCAGTGAGGAGCGGGAAGGTGAGCAGTTCTTC. V is TRBV10-3 and J is TRBJ2-1, with 7 bases fitting TRBD2. After removal of 2 bases from V and 9 bases from J, the junction contained 4 bases not matched to a gene. Germline-derived CDR1 and CDR2 are ENHRY and SYGVKD. The CDR3 sequence is 13 residues long.